This T cell receptor (beta chain) was captured in a study of PD-L1 blockade in urothelial cancer (dated by TCRdb to 2015 to 2018). Study-wide context: Every patient began therapy in 2014 and was given atezolizumab 1,200 mg intravenously every 3 weeks. Blood samples were analyzed at two time points: 3 weeks after treatment start (second dose) and 6 weeks after treatment start. In the same patients, pretreatment tumors underwent whole exome sequencing and RNA sequencing in addition to TCR sequencing. A median of 141,255 T cells and tens of thousands of unique TCRs was obtained from blood samples, and a median clonality of roughly 0.08 was observed. Pretreatment tumor samples, along with matched peripheral blood serially collected before and after atezolizumab treatment, were subjected to TCR sequencing. Durable clinical benefit was defined as progression-free survival longer than 6 months, and TCR features were also tested against progression-free and overall survival. About 90% of the roughly 29 patients were males with bladder-origin urothelial cancer, and 18 of 29 reported a prior smoking history. An exploratory multi-omic analysis was conducted of the somatic, immune and clinical correlates of response to PD-L1 blockade with atezolizumab in urothelial cancer. Patients had an ECOG performance status of 0 or 1 and had received between 0 and 3 prior chemotherapy regimens. Durable clinical benefit was achieved by nine patients and was not achieved by 20 patients. Over 28 patients had pretreatment blood TCR-seq, about 25 had at least one posttreatment blood collection, and about 25 had tumor TCR-seq. What the work shows at the level of the full study, not this receptor alone: Because of the small sample size (n ≈ 27) and the many exploratory analyses performed, the results are intended to be regarded as hypothesis-generating. A pretreatment peripheral blood TCR clonality below the median was linked to improved progression-free and overall survival. At 3 weeks after the start of treatment, tumor-associated TCR clones in peripheral blood had expanded more in patients with durable benefit (n ≈ 24, p = 0.022).

To note about this clone: This receptor's antigen is unknown. Per-base qualities were not stored, and no clone one base away is much larger.

To estimate absolute template abundance from read counts, synthetic TCR analog templates were spiked into each PCR. Using the immunoSEQ assay, TCRbeta CDR3 regions were amplified from genomic DNA with bias-controlled V and J gene primers. Sequencing of rearranged TCRbeta segments was performed at approximately 20X coverage. The original methods were these. Sequencing errors were corrected by clustering, and CDR3s were annotated against IMGT so that V, D and J genes could be assigned. Downstream analyses used only productive TCRbeta rearrangements and left out out-of-frame or stop-codon sequences. Clonality was calculated as one minus the Shannon entropy normalized by the log of the number of unique productive sequences. Fisher's exact test with Benjamini-Hochberg correction, at a threshold of adjusted p below 0.01, was used to find clones that differed between time points or between blood and tumor. TCRdb's version of the immuneACCESS table is confined to in-frame rearrangements and falls short of the full clone set. An unresolved V gene accounts for under half of the shortfall where checked; the remainder is of unknown origin. V and J calls and clone size are as listed in that table; D and trimming were resolved from the DNA. Present in this sample are approximately 100,000 clones, approximately 85% of which were seen just once. The ten largest clones add up to roughly 2.2% of the sample.

A cohort of around 29 patients with locally advanced or metastatic urothelial carcinoma, treated at Memorial Sloan Kettering on a trial protocol, was included. Peripheral blood mononuclear cells were collected pretreatment and during treatment, at between 1 and 8 total time points per patient. The Qiagen DNeasy Blood extraction kit was used to purify genomic DNA from total PBMCs and tumor samples. Collected pretreatment and during treatment, PBMCs were isolated and stored as previously described. The cysteine opens and the phenylalanine closes a CDR3 of 16 amino acids. Of the read, only the CDR3 DNA is kept; its 48 bases are in frame from base 1. For CDR1 and CDR2, the germline V gene lists SGHVS and FQNEAQ. Germline trimming amounts to 5 bases on V and 3 bases on J, with 4 as the count of junction bases outside the gene matches.

The sequence joins TRBV7-8 to TRBJ2-1; a stretch of 13 junction bases matches TRBD2. Sequenced material: PBMCs, taken around atezolizumab (anti-PD-L1) treatment. The clonotype was recovered from a man in his fifties or sixties with urothelial cancer. For the CDR3, the sequence is CASSPWTSGSYNEQFF. The DNA is as follows: TGTGCCAGCAGCCCTTGGACTAGCGGGAGCTACAATGAGCAGTTCTTC.